Sequencing of this T cell receptor (beta chain) was carried out in a study of T cell responses to AZD1222 COVID-19 vaccine. Germline CDR1 reads MDHEN; CDR2 reads SYDVKM. V lost 7 bases and J 5 bases, leaving 9 bases between the germline ends. CDR3 length: 13 residues. This table comes from immunoSEQ multiplex PCR, and its TCRdb copy is limited to in-frame clones, with some not included. The sample has about 120,000 clones, 75% to 95% seen once. Study-level findings and limits: No day 14 peak samples; only post-peak repertoires were characterized. Baseline antibody screening turned up just six or seven seropositive AZD1222 recipients. In the spike-specific TCR repertoire, nearly half reportedly target unmutated variant regions. A mostly white British donor set with more females was recruited, and clonal diversity was possibly underestimated.

A note on this clone: Its antigen is not identified.

The receptor comes from an adult who received the MenACWY meningococcal vaccine as a control. The source was peripheral blood, collected 28 days after the second dose of the MenACWY control vaccine. The genes are TRBV28 and TRBJ1-6; possibly TRBD1 for D (5 bases). The CDR3 loop is CASTPRDNSPLHF. CDR3 DNA: TGTGCCAGCACCCCCAGGGATAATTCACCCCTCCACTTT. Full variable domain (remainder filled in from reference TRBV28 and TRBJ1-6): DVKVTQSSRYLVKRTGEKVFLECVQDMDHENMFWYRQDPGLGLRLIYFSYDVKMKEKGDIPEGYSVSREKKERFSLILESASTNQTSMYLCASTPRDNSPLHFGNGTRLTVT.